Following are 18 T cell receptor beta chains from one sample sequenced in a study of T cell repertoires in cytomegalovirus infection (dated by TCRdb to about 2019). The treatment or condition tag for this specimen amounts to: in vitro stimulation with specific CMV peptide epitopes to enrich CMV-specific T cells. Antigen specificity for these receptors is unknown. The instrument was an Illumina HiSeq 1500. The public reads were reanalyzed by TCRdb: fastp trimming at Q25, MiXCR alignment, in-frame beta chains only. When rows share a CDR3 protein, they turn into one entry using the most common DNA and genes. For this sample the table gives over 250,000 distinct CDR3 sequences, of which approximately 22% were detected only once. The ten biggest clones cover approximately 19% of the sample. The sample here was cultured PBMCs, taken from culture after CMV antigen stimulation. The receptors were sampled from a human donor in good health (CMV status not recorded). Some clones in this sample may be carry-over from other donors' samples.

The chain carries TRBV6-2 or TRBV6-3 and TRBJ2-7; maybe TRBD2 (6 bases). This CDR3 spans 12 amino acids. From germline, CDR1 is MNHEY and CDR2 SVGEGT. Trimming pared 6 bases from V and 4 bases from J, leaving 10 bases between. CDR3 in DNA: TGTGCCAGCAGCGCTCTAGCGTACGAGCAGTACTTC. This codes for CASSALAYEQYF.

This clonotype was seen many times. The CDR3 here is CSARLGTEAFF. CDR3 coding DNA: TGCAGCGCCCGTCTTGGCACTGAAGCTTTCTTT. The chain joins TRBV29-1 to TRBJ1-1; D ambiguous. Trimming removed 7 bases at V and 4 bases at J, with 10 bases between. The CDR3 extends over 11 amino acids. Germline assignment: CDR1 SQVTM and CDR2 ANQGSEA.

In this sample, this clonotype turned up a few times. V usage is TRBV28 and J usage is TRBJ1-2; TRBD1 might be the D (6 bases). CDR3 length equals 14 residues. Trimming removed 3 bases from V and 4 bases from J, with 12 bases in between. Germline-derived CDR1 and CDR2 are MDHEN and SYDVKM. CDR3 in amino acids: CASSFPQQGYGYTF. CDR3 DNA sequence: TGTGCCAGCAGTTTCCCTCAACAGGGCTATGGCTACACCTTC.

The rearrangement uses TRBV7-9 and TRBJ2-3; a weak D match, TRBD2 (5 bases). This CDR3 has 15 residues. Germline CDR1 and CDR2: SEHNR and FQNEAQ (reference sequence). V gave up 5 bases and J gave up 4 bases, with 16 bases separating them. CDR3: CASSHFAGISDTQYF. The CDR3 DNA reads as TGTGCCAGCAGCCATTTCGCCGGGATATCAGATACGCAGTATTTT.

The chain joins TRBV10-3 to TRBJ2-7; 8 nucleotides line up with TRBD1. The CDR3 contains 13 residues. Trimming at V came to 10 bases and at J to 4 bases, leaving 9 bases not matched to a gene. CDR1 and CDR2 (germline): ENHRY, SYGVKD. The CDR3 bases are TGTGCCACCCGGGGACAGGAGGATTACGAGCAGTACTTC. Residues: CATRGQEDYEQYF.

The table lists this clonotype with a few counts. This sequence joins TRBV7-6 and TRBJ2-5; 7 bases map to TRBD1. Germline trimming cut 5 bases from V and 5 bases from J; bases unmatched to any gene: 8. This CDR3 comprises 14 residues. Germline-derived CDR1 and CDR2 are SGHVS and FNYEAQ. The CDR3 reads CASSNTGVVETQYF. Here the CDR3 DNA reads TGTGCCAGCAGCAACACAGGGGTTGTGGAGACCCAGTACTTC.

This clonotype was observed a handful of times. The rearrangement uses TRBV7-2 and TRBJ2-5; D unclear. Trimming removed 3 bases at V and 5 bases at J, with 10 bases between. The germline gives CDR1 SGHTA, CDR2 FQGNSA. The CDR3 is 13 amino acids. CDR3 protein: CASSLSAYETQYF. The DNA of the CDR3 is TGTGCCAGCAGCTTGTCTGCCTACGAGACCCAGTACTTC. The full variable domain, with the rest looked up from reference TRBV7-2 and TRBJ2-5, is GAGVSQSPSNKVTEKGKDVELRCDPISGHTALYWYRQSLGQGLEFLIYFQGNSAPDKSGLPSDRFSAERTGGSVSTLTIQRTQQEDSAVYLCASSLSAYETQYFGPGTRLLVL.

This clonotype was seen a handful of times. The chain has TRBV6-6 and TRBJ1-5; tentatively, D is TRBD1 (6 bases). The germline V gene has CDR1 MNHNY and CDR2 SVGAGI (reference sequence). Trimming removed 2 bases at V and 2 bases at J, with 16 bases between. The CDR3 is made up of 17 amino acids. CDR3 protein: CASSYRHKGGGNQPQHF. The CDR3, as DNA: TGTGCCAGCAGTTACCGACACAAAGGGGGTGGCAATCAGCCCCAGCATTTT.

A few counts support this clonotype. This rearrangement joins TRBV7-9 to TRBJ2-2; a weak D match, TRBD1 (5 bases). This CDR3 is 16 amino acids long. The V end was cut by 1 base, the J end by 1 base, with 10 bases between. Germline lookup yields CDR1 SEHNR and CDR2 FQNEAQ (reference sequence). The CDR3 sequence: CASSLDRTLNTGELFF. The CDR3 DNA reads TGTGCCAGCAGCTTAGACAGGACCTTGAACACCGGGGAGCTGTTTTTT. Using reference TRBV7-9 and TRBJ2-2 for the parts outside the CDR3, the full variable domain is DTGVSQNPRHKITKRGQNVTFRCDPISEHNRLYWYRQTLGQGPEFLTYFQNEAQLEKSRLLSDRFSAERPKGSFSTLEIQRTEQGDSAMYLCASSLDRTLNTGELFFGEGSRLTVL.

The chain recombines TRBV7-2 with TRBJ2-5; D is perhaps TRBD1 (6 bases). Per germline, CDR1 SGHTA and CDR2 FQGNSA. Trimming removed 5 bases at V and 7 bases at J, with 17 bases between. This CDR3 is built from 14 residues. The CDR3 loop reads CASSSTGTPGTQYF. The CDR3 region has the DNA TGTGCCAGCAGCAGCACAGGGACCCCAGGGACCCAGTACTTC.

This clonotype was observed many times. J is TRBJ2-5 and V is TRBV7-2; a possible D gene is TRBD2 (5 bases). The V end lost 4 bases, the J end lost 3 bases, and 12 bases lay between the germline ends. The CDR3 contains 14 residues. Germline CDR1 is SGHTA and CDR2 is FQGNSA. The CDR3 reads CASSSRPGKETQYF. As DNA, the CDR3 is TGTGCCAGCAGCTCCCGTCCCGGGAAAGAGACCCAGTACTTC.

This chain connects TRBV7-8 to TRBJ2-1; 10 bases fit TRBD2. This CDR3 contains 16 residues. Trimming cost V 6 bases and J 10 bases; bases outside gene matches: 15. Per germline, CDR1 SGHVS and CDR2 FQNEAQ. This CDR3 is CASSRTPGLAPREQFF. The CDR3 nucleotides are TGTGCCAGCAGTCGTACTCCGGGACTAGCGCCGCGGGAGCAGTTCTTC.

This clonotype was recorded many times. The chain couples TRBV12-3 or TRBV12-4 to TRBJ1-1, with a weak D call TRBD1 (5 bases). The CDR3 totals 13 residues. Deletions cut 3 bases from V and 4 bases from J, with 9 bases between. CDR3 sequence (DNA): TGTGCCAGCAGTTTTCACGGGGCCACTGAAGCTTTCTTT. Protein: CASSFHGATEAFF.

Remarks on this clonotype: This may arise from a read error, as a much more abundant clone is one base away. The rearrangement uses TRBV28 and TRBJ1-2, with 7 positions matching TRBD1. The ends lost 2 bases at V and 6 bases at J; junction bases unmatched: 9. This CDR3 region has 15 residues. Germline V gene lookup returns CDR1 MDHEN and CDR2 SYDVKM. CDR3 loop: CASSLGTDSSDGYTF. The CDR3 region has the DNA TGTGCCAGCAGTTTAGGGACAGATAGTTCCGATGGCTACACCTTC.

For the CDR3, the DNA is TGCGCCAGCAGCTGGGGGGACAGGGATGGACTCCGTAATGAGCAGTTCTTC. Protein product: CASSWGDRDGLRNEQFF. This sequence joins TRBV5-1 and TRBJ2-1; 9 bases match TRBD1. The CDR3 consists of 17 residues. J was trimmed by 7 bases and V by 3 bases; bases with no gene match: 14. Germline CDR1 is SGHRS and CDR2 is YFSETQ. Using reference TRBV5-1 and TRBJ2-1 for the parts outside the CDR3, the full variable domain is KAGVTQTPRYLIKTRGQQVTLSCSPISGHRSVSWYQQTPGQGLQFLFEYFSETQRNKGNFPGRFSGRQFSNSRSEMNVSTLELGDSALYLCASSWGDRDGLRNEQFFGPGTRLTVL.

On this clonotype itself: A much larger clone sits a single nucleotide away, making a read error possible. The V gene is TRBV7-3, the J gene TRBJ2-2; 14 bases fit TRBD2. The CDR3 is 17 residues long. V lost 5 bases to trimming and J lost 4 bases; unmatched junction nucleotides: 6. Per germline, CDR1 SGHTA and CDR2 FQGTGA. The CDR3 DNA reads as TGTGCCAGCAGCCCGACTAGCGGGAGGGTCGGCACCGGGGAGCTGTTTTTT. The encoded protein is CASSPTSGRVGTGELFF.

The sample holds many counts of this clonotype. The chain is built from TRBV6-2 or TRBV6-3 and TRBJ2-1; TRBD2 matches 12 bases. With V trimmed by 6 bases and J by 9 bases, 9 bases remained unmatched. CDR3 length equals 15 residues. Germline CDR1 is MNHEY and CDR2 is SVGEGT. In nucleotides, the CDR3 is TGTGCCAGCAGCCCCCGACTAGCGGGAGCCTCTGAGCAGTTCTTC. Its translation is CASSPRLAGASEQFF.

The chain joins TRBV27 to TRBJ1-2, with D unresolved. The germline V and J ends were trimmed by 0 bases and 4 bases, with 15 bases remaining between them. Per germline, CDR1 MNHEY and CDR2 SMNVEV (reference sequence). This CDR3 contains 16 residues. CDR3 in amino acids: CASSLSAWTNAYGYTF. The CDR3 bases are TGTGCCAGCAGTTTATCCGCCTGGACCAATGCCTATGGCTACACCTTC.